This section outlines one T cell receptor beta chain sequence together with its context. Its antigen is undetermined. The data are from a study of T cell responses to AZD1222 COVID-19 vaccine. Study-wide points: Researchers took repertoire samples only after the peak T cell response had come. Spike-specific TCR depth and breadth grew after two AZD1222 doses. Targets within unmutated variant regions were reportedly found for nearly half of spike-specific TCRs.

Some clones are missing from TCRdb's copy, which holds only in-frame ones; the method was immunoSEQ multiplex PCR. Of approximately 160,000 clones listed, more than 70% are singletons. Trimming removed 4 bases at V and 3 bases at J, with 8 bases between. Germline V gene lookup returns CDR1 SGHTS and CDR2 YDEGEE. The CDR3 totals 13 residues. The receptor's source is an adult in good health. This chain uses TRBV5-8 with TRBJ1-5; D is unclear. Material: peripheral blood, obtained on day 0 of AZD1222 vaccination. In DNA form, the CDR3 reads TGTGCCAGCAGCCACGGTCCCAATCAGCCCCAGCATTTT. It is translated as CASSHGPNQPQHF.